Below are 22 T cell receptor beta chains sequenced from a single sample in a study of graft-versus-host responses after intestinal transplantation. Roughly 200,000 CFSE-labeled responder cells were plated with roughly 200,000 irradiated, violet-dye-labeled stimulator cells. Sequencing was performed with immunoSEQ multiplex PCR; in TCRdb, only in-frame clones are kept and a portion is missing. The sample holds about 21,000 clones; roughly 43% are singletons and the top ten take over 1.5%. The specimen was alloreactive CD8+ T cells from a mixed lymphocyte reaction culture, collected before intestinal transplant. Indicated subset: CFSE-low proliferating T cells sorted from roughly 6-day pre-transplant mixed lymphocyte reaction (GvH or HvG direction). These receptors were obtained from a human patient who received an intestinal transplant.

The chain employs TRBV6-1 and TRBJ1-2; a weak D match, TRBD1 (5 bases). Germline V gene sequence: CDR1 MNHNS, CDR2 SASEGT. V was shortened by 6 bases and J by 3 bases, with 11 bases between the two germline ends. This CDR3 contains 13 residues. The CDR3 region is CASRPGPDYGYTF. The CDR3 coding sequence is TGTGCCAGCAGGCCAGGGCCGGACTATGGCTACACCTTC.

There are a few counts of this clone. The chain uses TRBV9 and TRBJ1-1; 12 nucleotides line up with TRBD1. The ends lost 1 base at V and 8 bases at J; junction bases unmatched: 9. The CDR3 spans 16 residues. Germline CDR1 and CDR2: SGDLS and YYNGEE. The CDR3 DNA follows: TGTGCCAGCAGCGTAACCTTGGCCGGGACAGGGGGCGAAGCTTTCTTT. Its protein product is CASSVTLAGTGGEAFF.

This clone was counted a few times. The V and J genes are TRBV7-8 and TRBJ2-1; D may be TRBD2 (5 bases). Germline CDR1 reads SGHVS; CDR2 reads FQNEAQ. This CDR3 region has 16 residues. Trimming removed 1 base at V and 6 bases at J, with 16 bases between. The CDR3, as DNA: TGTGCCAGCAGCTTAGTTACGGGGAATGTTCTCAATGAGCAGTTCTTC. Protein product: CASSLVTGNVLNEQFF.

V usage is TRBV28 and J usage is TRBJ1-2; 7 bases fit TRBD1. CDR1 and CDR2 (germline): MDHEN, SYDVKM. This CDR3 contains 13 residues. V lost 4 bases, J lost 4 bases, and 3 bases stayed unmatched. The DNA for the CDR3 is TGTGCCAGCAGTTACGGACAGGCCTATGGCTACACCTTC. As protein: CASSYGQAYGYTF.

This chain connects TRBV27 to TRBJ1-1; the D is unclear. CDR1 MNHEY and CDR2 SMNVEV come from the germline V gene (reference sequence). This CDR3 is 14 amino acids long. The V end was cut by 2 bases, the J end by 5 bases, with 12 bases between. This CDR3 reads CASSLASTGTEAFF. The CDR3 coding sequence is TGTGCCAGCAGTTTAGCCTCGACGGGTACTGAAGCTTTCTTT.

This clone was seen a handful of times. The genes are TRBV27 and TRBJ2-7; TRBD2 matches 10 bases. The CDR3 is made up of 14 amino acids. Looked up from germline, CDR1 is MNHEY and CDR2 is SMNVEV (reference sequence). The junction had 3 bases not matched to a gene; V was cut back by 4 bases and J by 3 bases. CDR3 loop: CASSSQREGYEQYF. The CDR3, as DNA: TGTGCCAGCAGTTCCCAGCGGGAGGGCTACGAGCAGTACTTC.

This clone was seen a handful of times. The chain employs TRBV9 and TRBJ2-3, with D perhaps matching TRBD2 (6 bases). V gave up 3 bases and J gave up 7 bases, with 15 bases separating them. Germline CDR1 is SGDLS and CDR2 is YYNGEE. The CDR3 covers 14 residues. The CDR3 reads CASSALANGNTQYF. The CDR3, as DNA: TGTGCCAGCAGCGCCCTAGCGAACGGGAATACGCAGTATTTT. Using reference TRBV9 and TRBJ2-3 for the parts outside the CDR3, the full variable domain is DSGVTQTPKHLITATGQRVTLRCSPRSGDLSVYWYQQSLDQGLQFLIQYYNGEERAKGNILERFSAQQFPDLHSELNLSSLELGDSALYFCASSALANGNTQYFGPGTRLTVL.

In this sample, this clone turned up once. The chain joins TRBV28 to TRBJ1-2; TRBD1 aligns across 7 bases. CDR1 and CDR2 (germline): MDHEN, SYDVKM. The V gene end was trimmed by 6 bases and the J gene end by 2 bases; junction bases not matched to a gene: 3. The CDR3 runs to 13 residues. The DNA of the CDR3 is TGTGCCAGCAGCTGGGACAGCAACTATGGCTACACCTTC. This translates into CASSWDSNYGYTF.

In this sample, this clone turned up a few times. The rearrangement joins TRBV7-2 to TRBJ2-1; the D gene is possibly TRBD2 (6 bases). The germline V gene encodes CDR1 SGHTA and CDR2 FQGNSA. The V end was cut by 1 base, the J end by 1 base, with 8 bases between. The length of the CDR3 is 15 residues. This CDR3 reads CASSLGGRSYNEQFF. CDR3 sequence (DNA): TGTGCCAGCAGCTTAGGTGGGAGGTCCTACAATGAGCAGTTCTTC.

This sequence joins TRBV2 and TRBJ2-5; TRBD1 agrees at 10 bases. The CDR3 is 15 residues long. Germline loops: CDR1 SNHLY, CDR2 FYNNEI. The ends lost 6 bases at V and 5 bases at J; junction bases unmatched: 9. The CDR3 bases are TGTGCCAGCAGCTTAGACAGGGGGCGCACCGAGACCCAGTACTTC. Its translation is CASSLDRGRTETQYF.

This clone has more than one count but fewer than ten. The chain employs TRBV11-3 and TRBJ2-2, with 7 nucleotides matching TRBD1. CDR1 and CDR2 (germline): SGHNT, YENEEA. The CDR3 spans 20 residues. Unmatched junction bases numbered 24, after V lost 11 bases and J lost 0 bases. CDR3 sequence (DNA): TGTGCCCCAGGGAAAGGGGACAGCTTAATCTTTTATCCGAACACCGGGGAGCTGTTTTTT. Translated, it gives CAPGKGDSLIFYPNTGELFF.

The CDR3 DNA reads TGTGCCAGCAGCTTAGAGTCCGAAAACAATGAGCAGTTCTTC. As protein: CASSLESENNEQFF. The chain has TRBV7-6 and TRBJ2-1, with D hard to call. Germline-derived CDR1 and CDR2 are SGHVS and FNYEAQ. With 1 base removed from V and 5 bases from J, the gap between germline ends came to 9 bases. The CDR3 has 14 amino acids.

The chain links TRBV18 to TRBJ2-1; perhaps TRBD2 as D (5 bases). The CDR3 spans 13 residues. The germline V gene encodes CDR1 KGHSH and CDR2 LQKENI. Between the trimmed V and J ends, which lost 4 bases and 3 bases, there was a span of 7 bases. CDR3 sequence reads: CASSHTSYNEQFF. CDR3 bases: TGTGCCAGCTCACACACTAGCTACAATGAGCAGTTCTTC.

This clone was seen only a few times. V usage is TRBV5-1 and J usage is TRBJ1-2; 7 bases match TRBD1. The trim removed 4 bases at V and 3 bases at J, leaving 9 bases unmatched. The CDR3 has 15 amino acids. Germline V gene data show CDR1 as SGHRS and CDR2 as YFSETQ. In DNA form, the CDR3 reads TGCGCCAGCAGCCTGGAAGGGGGCGCCTACTATGGCTACACCTTC. It codes for CASSLEGGAYYGYTF. Based on the CDR3 plus reference TRBV5-1 and TRBJ1-2, the full variable domain is KAGVTQTPRYLIKTRGQQVTLSCSPISGHRSVSWYQQTPGQGLQFLFEYFSETQRNKGNFPGRFSGRQFSNSRSEMNVSTLELGDSALYLCASSLEGGAYYGYTFGSGTRLTVV.

Here the CDR3 DNA reads TGTGCCAGCAGTTTTGGCGTGGACTATGGCTACACCTTC. Its translation: CASSFGVDYGYTF. This chain joins TRBV27 and TRBJ1-2; D gene uncertain. The CDR3 is 13 amino acids. Trimming removed 3 bases at V and 3 bases at J, with 8 bases between. CDR1 MNHEY and CDR2 SMNVEV come from the germline V gene (reference sequence).

This clone is categorized as medium-sized. The gene calls are TRBV6-1 and TRBJ2-7, with D possibly being TRBD2 (6 bases). V was clipped by 3 bases and J by 0 bases, with 18 bases between them. This CDR3 has 17 amino acids. CDR1 MNHNS and CDR2 SASEGT come from the germline V gene. The CDR3 protein is CASSDFPAQDYSYEQYF. As DNA, the CDR3 is TGTGCCAGCAGTGACTTCCCCGCACAGGACTACTCCTACGAGCAGTACTTC.

The rearrangement uses TRBV7-9 and TRBJ2-1; D is possibly TRBD2 (6 bases). Trimming removed 7 bases at V and 4 bases at J, with 14 bases between. From germline, CDR1 is SEHNR and CDR2 FQNEAQ (reference sequence). This CDR3 comprises 14 residues. The CDR3 region is CASIAGLTYNEQFF. CDR3 bases: TGTGCCAGCATCGCGGGACTTACTTACAATGAGCAGTTCTTC.

J is TRBJ2-7 and V is TRBV11-2; 9 bases match TRBD2. CDR3 length: 15 amino acids. With 2 bases clipped from V and 3 bases from J, the junction kept 5 bases outside the gene matches. CDR1 and CDR2 (germline): SGHAT, FQNNGV. The CDR3: CASSLSGRHLYEQYF. Here the CDR3 DNA reads TGTGCCAGCAGCTTAAGCGGGAGGCACCTCTACGAGCAGTACTTC.

The genes are TRBV19 and TRBJ1-2; D gene ambiguous. The CDR3 is made up of 13 amino acids. Between the trimmed V and J ends, which lost 2 bases and 3 bases, there was a span of 7 bases. Germline values: CDR1 LNHDA, CDR2 SQIVND (reference sequence). CDR3 residues: CASSINAYYGYTF. The CDR3 coding sequence is TGTGCCAGTAGTATAAACGCCTACTATGGCTACACCTTC.

The V gene is TRBV11-2, the J gene TRBJ2-2; D remains ambiguous. The CDR3 consists of 15 residues. Trimming took off 5 bases at V and 6 bases at J, with 16 bases between the two ends. CDR1 and CDR2 from the germline V gene are SGHAT and FQNNGV. DNA for the CDR3: TGTGCCAGCAGCCCGCGACCGGGTATATCCGGGGAGCTGTTTTTT. Translation: CASSPRPGISGELFF.

The rearrangement links TRBV28 to TRBJ1-3, with D hard to call. The CDR3 has 17 amino acids. Trimming left V 7 bases short and J 0 bases short, with 19 bases between. CDR1 is MDHEN and CDR2 is SYDVKM in the germline V gene. CDR3 amino acids: CASTPGVGPISGNTIYF. The CDR3 nucleotides read TGTGCCAGCACCCCCGGGGTAGGACCCATCTCTGGAAACACCATATATTTT.

This chain joins TRBV6-1 and TRBJ1-2; D gene uncertain. CDR3 length equals 12 residues. The germline V gene encodes CDR1 MNHNS and CDR2 SASEGT. The V and J ends lost 5 bases and 6 bases respectively, with 10 bases between them. The CDR3 sequence is CASSSPSHGYTF. In DNA, the CDR3 is TGTGCCAGCAGTTCTCCCTCCCATGGCTACACCTTC.